The 27 T cell receptor beta chains presented below share a single source sample, sequenced in a study of blood T cell repertoires in COVID-19. Data came from immunoSEQ multiplex PCR; TCRdb stores just in-frame clones and leaves some out. The sample includes approximately 320,000 clones, roughly 85% of them seen just once. Material for sequencing was peripheral blood. These receptors were obtained from a human donor in a cohort sampled during active COVID-19.

The V gene is TRBV19, the J gene TRBJ1-4; TRBD1 agrees at 7 bases. In germline, CDR1 is LNHDA, CDR2 SQIVND (reference sequence). J was trimmed by 3 bases and V by 6 bases; bases with no gene match: 16. The CDR3 spans 18 residues. The CDR3 region has the DNA TGTGCCAGTAGCCCCCTCGGGAGGGGGCGCAGGCCTAATGAAAAACTGTTTTTT. This sequence encodes CASSPLGRGRRPNEKLFF.

This clone was detected only once. The V and J genes are TRBV5-1 and TRBJ2-3; 8 nucleotides agree with TRBD2. Germline V gene lookup returns CDR1 SGHRS and CDR2 YFSETQ. The CDR3 consists of 15 residues. Trimming at V came to 4 bases and at J to 0 bases, leaving 4 bases not matched to a gene. Here the CDR3 reads CASSHSGASTDTQYF. The CDR3 nucleotides read TGCGCCAGCAGCCATAGCGGGGCTAGCACAGATACGCAGTATTTT.

The rearrangement uses TRBV5-1 and TRBJ1-1; D is unresolved. V was pared by 0 bases and J by 8 bases, with 11 bases between. The CDR3 length is 13 residues. Germline V lookup: CDR1 SGHRS, CDR2 YFSETQ. The DNA for the CDR3 is TGCGCCAGCAGCTTGGCTAGAAGTGACGAAGCTTTCTTT. As protein: CASSLARSDEAFF.

This clone appeared once. The genes are TRBV5-6 and TRBJ1-1; no clear D. Germline V gene sequence: CDR1 SGHDT, CDR2 YYEEEE. CDR3 length equals 16 residues. Trimming left V 8 bases short and J 0 bases short, with 20 bases between. The CDR3 DNA is TGTGCCAGGAACATTCTCGGGATCATCATGAACACTGAAGCTTTCTTT. Protein sequence: CARNILGIIMNTEAFF.

This clone has a single count. This chain connects TRBV6-5 to TRBJ2-2; possible D gene TRBD1, 5 bases. Trimming pared 6 bases from V and 5 bases from J, leaving 13 bases between. The CDR3 is 14 residues long. Germline CDR1 reads MNHEY; CDR2 reads SVGAGI. The CDR3 DNA follows: TGTGCCAGCAGCCAGGGTTCGAGGACCGGGGAGCTGTTTTTT. Translated, it gives CASSQGSRTGELFF.

The CDR3 DNA reads as TGTGCCAGCAGCTTAACACAGCTCAATGAGCAGTTCTTC. This codes for CASSLTQLNEQFF. The rearrangement links TRBV11-3 to TRBJ2-1; the D is unclear. Germline V gene sequence: CDR1 SGHNT, CDR2 YENEEA. There are 13 residues in the CDR3. V lost 2 bases and J lost 6, with 8 bases in between.

This clone has only a few counts. The chain links TRBV5-1 to TRBJ2-2; 7 bases agree with TRBD1. Germline assignment: CDR1 SGHRS and CDR2 YFSETQ. The CDR3 spans 13 residues. Trimming at V came to 4 bases and at J to 9 bases, leaving 6 bases not matched to a gene. The CDR3 reads CASSLSGQRELFF. CDR3 nucleotide sequence: TGCGCCAGCAGCCTATCGGGACAGAGGGAGCTGTTTTTT.

This clone was seen just once. V is TRBV13 and J is TRBJ2-1, with 8 nucleotides matching TRBD1. Germline V CDR1 and CDR2: PRHDT, FYEKMQ (reference sequence). The CDR3 covers 15 residues. Germline trimming cut 3 bases from V and 9 bases from J; bases unmatched to any gene: 10. CDR3 DNA: TGTGCCAGCAGCTTCGGGGACAGGCTAGCTGGTGAGCAGTTCTTC. This sequence encodes CASSFGDRLAGEQFF.

This chain joins TRBV9 and TRBJ2-3; D is perhaps TRBD2 (5 bases). This CDR3 comprises 12 residues. Trimming shortened V by 4 bases and J by 7 bases, and 10 bases separated the two germline ends. Looked up from germline, CDR1 is SGDLS and CDR2 is YYNGEE. The CDR3 spells CASSHDGNTQYF. DNA for the CDR3: TGTGCCAGCAGCCACGACGGGAATACGCAGTATTTT.

V gene TRBV10-3 combines with J gene TRBJ2-7; the D gene is possibly TRBD1 (5 bases). The CDR3 is 14 amino acids. Germline values: CDR1 ENHRY, CDR2 SYGVKD. Trimming removed 10 bases from V and 0 bases from J, with 16 bases in between. The CDR3 DNA sequence: TGTGCCACAGACCAAGGGGAAGTCTCCTACGAGCAGTACTTC. It specifies CATDQGEVSYEQYF.

V usage is TRBV14 and J usage is TRBJ2-7; TRBD1 aligns across 8 bases. Germline V gives CDR1 SGHDN, CDR2 FVKESK. The junction had 4 bases not matched to a gene; V was cut back by 4 bases and J by 2 bases. The CDR3 has 14 residues. The CDR3 coding sequence is TGTGCCAGCAGCCGGACAGGGACGACCTACGAGCAGTACTTC. Protein product: CASSRTGTTYEQYF.

The V gene is TRBV7-8, the J gene TRBJ2-1; 14 bases match TRBD2. This CDR3 region has 21 residues. After removal of 1 base from V and 0 bases from J, the junction contained 11 bases not matched to a gene. The germline V gene has CDR1 SGHVS and CDR2 FQNEAQ. The DNA for the CDR3 is TGTGCCAGCAGCTTAGGAGGGACTAGCGGGGGTACAGGCCGCTCCTACAATGAGCAGTTCTTC. Residues: CASSLGGTSGGTGRSYNEQFF.

The J gene is TRBJ1-2, the V gene TRBV7-6, with 8 bases aligning to TRBD1. The V segment lost 4 bases and the J segment 10 bases; nucleotides outside the gene matches: 8. Germline assignment: CDR1 SGHVS and CDR2 FNYEAQ. The CDR3 totals 13 residues. CDR3 nucleotide sequence: TGTGCCAGCAGCTCCTTGGGACAGGCTCCCTACACCTTC. This gives the protein CASSSLGQAPYTF.

This clone was detected only a few times. This chain links TRBV5-6 with TRBJ1-1, with 9 bases identical to TRBD1. Germline values: CDR1 SGHDT, CDR2 YYEEEE. The CDR3 runs 18 residues. V lost 3 bases and J lost 1; bases outside the gene matches: 13. The CDR3 here is CASSSWTGQGVANTEAFF. The DNA for the CDR3 is TGTGCCAGCAGCTCCTGGACGGGACAGGGAGTGGCGAACACTGAAGCTTTCTTT.

The genes are TRBV2 and TRBJ1-2; 9 bases map to TRBD1. This CDR3 has 15 amino acids. Per the germline V gene, CDR1 is SNHLY and CDR2 is FYNNEI. The junction had 11 bases not matched to a gene; V was cut back by 6 bases and J by 6 bases. This chain's CDR3 is CASSVKHTGGNGYTF. The DNA for the CDR3 is TGTGCCAGCAGCGTAAAACATACAGGGGGCAATGGCTACACCTTC.

This chain links TRBV18 with TRBJ1-1; D is possibly TRBD1 (6 bases). The germline V gene encodes CDR1 KGHSH and CDR2 LQKENI. There are 12 residues in the CDR3. V was pared by 4 bases and J by 8 bases, with 11 bases between. The CDR3 nucleotides read TGTGCCAGCTCACTGGGGGGGGGCGAAGCTTTCTTT. This translates into CASSLGGGEAFF.

V and J are TRBV5-4 and TRBJ1-5; D unclear. Germline values: CDR1 SGHNT, CDR2 YYREEE (reference sequence). V shed 2 bases and J shed 7 bases, with 13 bases lying between them. The CDR3 is made up of 14 amino acids. In DNA form, the CDR3 reads TGTGCCAGCAGCTTCGATCCGTCCGGGCAGCCCCAGCATTTT. It translates to CASSFDPSGQPQHF.

This clone was found many times. The rearrangement joins TRBV7-8 to TRBJ1-2; D is ambiguous. The germline gives CDR1 SGHVS, CDR2 FQNEAQ. The V and J ends lost 1 base and 2 bases respectively, with 5 bases between them. The CDR3 length is 13 residues. As DNA, the CDR3 is TGTGCCAGCAGCTTAGACTTAAACTATGGCTACACCTTC. Translated, it gives CASSLDLNYGYTF.

The V gene is TRBV5-6, the J gene TRBJ1-3; the D gene is possibly TRBD1 (5 bases). Trimming pared 4 bases from V and 4 bases from J, leaving 15 bases between. CDR1 and CDR2 from the germline V gene are SGHDT and YYEEEE. This CDR3 contains 15 residues. The CDR3 region has the DNA TGTGCCAGCAGCGTCCCCGGGGGGACGGGAAACACCATATATTTT. Protein: CASSVPGGTGNTIYF.

This chain joins TRBV7-9 and TRBJ1-1; 9 nucleotides align to TRBD1. V gave up 0 bases and J gave up 0 bases; unmatched junction bases: 2. The germline gives CDR1 SEHNR, CDR2 FQNEAQ (reference sequence). This CDR3 contains 16 residues. The CDR3 nucleotides read TGTGCCAGCAGCTTAGCCGGGACAGGGTTGAACACTGAAGCTTTCTTT. Amino acids: CASSLAGTGLNTEAFF.

The rearrangement uses TRBV7-8 and TRBJ1-5; D possibly corresponds to TRBD1 (6 bases). Looked up from germline, CDR1 is SGHVS and CDR2 is FQNEAQ. The CDR3 spans 14 residues. V lost 2 bases, J lost 6 bases, and 11 bases lay in between. DNA for the CDR3: TGTGCCAGCAGCTTAAGGGGGGGAGGTCAGCCCCAGCATTTT. As protein: CASSLRGGGQPQHF.

The chain employs TRBV7-2 and TRBJ1-2; 7 bases align to TRBD1. The ends lost 5 bases at V and 3 bases at J; junction bases unmatched: 9. The CDR3 is 15 amino acids. Germline V gene lookup returns CDR1 SGHTA and CDR2 FQGNSA. Here the CDR3 DNA reads TGTGCCAGCAGCCCGGGGACAGACGGCGACTATGGCTACACCTTC. It translates to CASSPGTDGDYGYTF.

This clone appeared a single time. The genes are TRBV24-1 and TRBJ1-2, with a tentative D call TRBD1 (5 bases). The V end was cut by 8 bases, the J end by 8 bases, with 17 bases between. This CDR3 comprises 13 residues. Germline V lookup: CDR1 KGHDR, CDR2 SFDVKD. CDR3 nucleotide sequence: TGTGCCACCAAGCCCTCCGGGACTGCGGGCTACACCTTC. It specifies CATKPSGTAGYTF.

The rearrangement links TRBV29-1 to TRBJ2-7, with a possible D match to TRBD2 (6 bases). With 5 bases removed from V and 5 bases from J, the gap between germline ends came to 19 bases. CDR3 length: 14 amino acids. Germline-derived CDR1 and CDR2 are SQVTM and ANQGSEA. CDR3 bases: TGCAGCGTTCCCCAGGGACTTACATCCCACGAGCAGTACTTC. This encodes CSVPQGLTSHEQYF.

The chain has TRBV24-1 and TRBJ2-3; D might be TRBD2 (5 bases). Trimming took 7 bases from V and 1 from J, leaving 17 bases between them. CDR3 size: 16 residues. CDR1 and CDR2 (germline): KGHDR, SFDVKD. CDR3 nucleotide sequence: TGTGCCACCAGCTATAGAGACTTTAGCGGCACAGATACGCAGTATTTT. Protein sequence: CATSYRDFSGTDTQYF.

CDR3 amino acids: CASSRWQSYNEKLFF. For the CDR3, the DNA is TGTGCCAGCAGCCGATGGCAGTCGTATAATGAAAAACTGTTTTTT. This chain uses TRBV13 with TRBJ1-4, with D unclear. Germline V lookup: CDR1 PRHDT, CDR2 FYEKMQ (reference sequence). V was trimmed by 5 bases and J by 4 bases, leaving 14 bases between them. The CDR3 has 15 residues. The full variable domain, rest sourced from reference TRBV13 and TRBJ1-4, is AAGVIQSPRHLIKEKRETATLKCYPIPRHDTVYWYQQGPGQDPQFLISFYEKMQSDKGSIPDRFSAQQFSDYHSELNMSSLELGDSALYFCASSRWQSYNEKLFFGSGTQLSVL.

The J gene is TRBJ2-1, the V gene TRBV7-2; a possible D gene is TRBD2 (7 bases). The CDR3 is 13 residues long. Germline V CDR1 and CDR2: SGHTA, FQGNSA. Trimming pared 7 bases from V and 8 bases from J, leaving 15 bases between. As DNA, the CDR3 is TGTGCCAGCAATTTAGGGGGGGCAGATGAGCAGTTCTTC. It codes for CASNLGGADEQFF.